These 21 T cell receptor beta chains came from one sample sequenced in a study of blood T cell repertoires in COVID-19. The protocol was immunoSEQ multiplex PCR, while the TCRdb copy is restricted to in-frame clones and leaves out a portion. This sample has under 100,000 clones, with around four fifths found just once. Sequenced input: peripheral blood. These receptors all stem from a woman between 70 and 85 years old with active or convalescent COVID-19.

The J gene is TRBJ1-2, the V gene TRBV6-2 or TRBV6-3, with D unresolved. The germline V gene has CDR1 MNHEY and CDR2 SVGEGT. The CDR3 totals 13 residues. With 3 bases removed from V and 6 bases from J, the gap between germline ends came to 11 bases. The DNA for the CDR3 is TGTGCCAGCAGTTATGAGGACTACCATGGCTACACCTTC. This gives the protein CASSYEDYHGYTF.

The chain combines TRBV7-9 with TRBJ1-2, with 7 bases lining up with TRBD1. Looked up from germline, CDR1 is SEHNR and CDR2 is FQNEAQ (reference sequence). The J segment lost 2 bases and the V segment lost 5 bases, leaving 11 bases of the junction unmatched. This CDR3 spans 16 amino acids. In DNA, the CDR3 is TGTGCCAGCAGCGAGGGGGCGGTTCCCCCAAACTATGGCTACACCTTC. Translated, it gives CASSEGAVPPNYGYTF.

The genes are TRBV10-2 and TRBJ2-5; D possibly corresponds to TRBD1 (6 bases). Germline V CDR1 and CDR2: WSHSY, SAAADI. The CDR3 is 17 residues long. Trimming pared 2 bases from V and 2 bases from J, leaving 18 bases between. DNA of the CDR3: TGCGCCAGCAGTGAGCCGTACGGACAGCGATCGCAAGAGACCCAGTACTTC. It yields the protein CASSEPYGQRSQETQYF.

This chain connects TRBV3-1 (or the pseudogene TRBV3-2) to TRBJ2-1; the match to TRBD2 covers 11 bases. V trimming: 4 bases; J trimming: 2 bases; junction bases outside the gene matches: 4. The CDR3 totals 16 residues. The germline gives CDR1 LGHDT, CDR2 YNNKEL (reference sequence). In nucleotides, the CDR3 is TGTGCCAGCAGCCGAACTAGCGGGGGAACCTACAATGAGCAGTTCTTC. Residues: CASSRTSGGTYNEQFF.

V gene TRBV9 combines with J gene TRBJ1-1; tentatively, D is TRBD1 (5 bases). The CDR3 consists of 12 residues. V lost 4 bases and J lost 7, with 11 bases in between. In germline, CDR1 is SGDLS, CDR2 YYNGEE. The CDR3 sequence: CASSTWGSEAFF. The DNA of the CDR3 is TGTGCCAGCAGCACTTGGGGCAGTGAAGCTTTCTTT.

The rearrangement uses TRBV7-2 and TRBJ1-3; D uncertain. Looked up from germline, CDR1 is SGHTA and CDR2 is FQGNSA. V lost 5 bases and J lost 1, with 9 bases in between. The CDR3 contains 14 residues. CDR3 DNA: TGTGCCAGCAGCGGAGGGATTTCTGGAAACACCATATATTTT. Translated, it gives CASSGGISGNTIYF. Full variable domain (outside the CDR3, taken from reference TRBV7-2 and TRBJ1-3): GAGVSQSPSNKVTEKGKDVELRCDPISGHTALYWYRQSLGQGLEFLIYFQGNSAPDKSGLPSDRFSAERTGGSVSTLTIQRTQQEDSAVYLCASSGGISGNTIYFGEGSWLTVV.

The V gene is TRBV29-1, the J gene TRBJ2-7; TRBD1 agrees at 9 bases. Germline-derived CDR1 and CDR2 are SQVTM and ANQGSEA. CDR3 length equals 13 residues. The ends lost 7 bases at V and 0 bases at J; junction bases unmatched: 4. The CDR3 DNA follows: TGCAGCGCCATGACAGGGGGCTCCTACGAGCAGTACTTC. Translating gives CSAMTGGSYEQYF.

The chain couples TRBV28 to TRBJ1-2, with D tentatively TRBD1 (5 bases). V was trimmed by 7 bases and J by 4 bases, leaving 13 bases between them. This CDR3 has 13 residues. Germline loops: CDR1 MDHEN, CDR2 SYDVKM. CDR3: CASTLGQGYGYTF. The CDR3 nucleotides are TGTGCCAGCACCCTGGGTCAGGGCTATGGCTACACCTTC.

The chain combines TRBV7-2 with TRBJ1-2, with D hard to call. V was clipped by 0 bases and J by 3 bases, with 8 bases between them. The CDR3 has 14 residues. Per germline, CDR1 SGHTA and CDR2 FQGNSA. In DNA form, the CDR3 reads TGTGCCAGCAGCTTAGCGGTGGGCGACTATGGCTACACCTTC. Translated: CASSLAVGDYGYTF.

J is TRBJ2-1 and V is TRBV9; D is uncertain. Germline CDR1 SGDLS, CDR2 YYNGEE. The V end was cut by 5 bases, the J end by 8 bases, with 8 bases between. The CDR3 runs to 11 residues. The chain's CDR3 is CASSGGDEQFF. CDR3 nucleotides: TGTGCCAGCAGTGGCGGAGATGAGCAGTTCTTC. Full variable domain (missing parts from reference TRBV9 and TRBJ2-1): DSGVTQTPKHLITATGQRVTLRCSPRSGDLSVYWYQQSLDQGLQFLIQYYNGEERAKGNILERFSAQQFPDLHSELNLSSLELGDSALYFCASSGGDEQFFGPGTRLTVL.

This rearrangement joins TRBV15 to TRBJ1-4, with D possibly TRBD1 on 6 matching bases. In germline, CDR1 is LNHNV, CDR2 YYDKDF (reference sequence). V was shortened by 3 bases and J by 8 bases, with 7 bases between the two germline ends. The CDR3 is made up of 12 amino acids. Here the CDR3 DNA reads TGTGCCACCAGCAGTACAGGGGAAAAACTGTTTTTT. Amino acid sequence: CATSSTGEKLFF.

The rearrangement links TRBV6-5 to TRBJ2-5; possible D gene TRBD1, 5 bases. Germline V CDR1 and CDR2: MNHEY, SVGAGI. This CDR3 spans 14 amino acids. V was pared by 4 bases and J by 5 bases, with 14 bases between. The CDR3 is CASSWRSGPETQYF. Written as DNA, the CDR3 is TGTGCCAGCAGTTGGAGATCAGGGCCGGAGACCCAGTACTTC.

The V and J genes are TRBV6-5 and TRBJ1-5; possible D gene TRBD1, 6 bases. V gave up 7 bases and J gave up 6 bases, with 16 bases separating them. The CDR3 length is 14 residues. Germline values: CDR1 MNHEY, CDR2 SVGAGI. This CDR3 reads CASTEVRGPQPQHF. CDR3 in DNA: TGTGCCAGCACCGAGGTCAGGGGCCCTCAGCCCCAGCATTTT.

This clone occurred a few times. The J gene is TRBJ1-5, the V gene TRBV18, with 8 bases that match TRBD1. The CDR3 sequence is 17 residues long. Unmatched junction bases numbered 9, after V lost 3 bases and J lost 2 bases. Germline V gene sequence: CDR1 KGHSH, CDR2 LQKENI. The CDR3 is CASSPPRGQGGNQPQHF. The CDR3 nucleotides are TGTGCCAGCTCACCGCCCAGGGGGCAGGGGGGCAATCAGCCCCAGCATTTT. The full variable domain, its missing parts supplied by reference TRBV18 and TRBJ1-5, is NAGVMQNPRHLVRRRGQEARLRCSPMKGHSHVYWYRQLPEEGLKFMVYLQKENIIDESGMPKERFSAEFPKEGPSILRIQQVVRGDSAAYFCASSPPRGQGGNQPQHFGDGTRLSIL.

This clone came up a few times. J is TRBJ1-2 and V is TRBV24-1; D may be TRBD1 (5 bases). CDR1 and CDR2 from the germline V gene are KGHDR and SFDVKD. The CDR3 has 13 residues. V shed 6 bases and J shed 4 bases, with 11 bases lying between them. The CDR3 loop reads CATSQRGTYGYTF. The CDR3 nucleotides are TGTGCCACCAGTCAACGGGGGACCTATGGCTACACCTTC.

This clone was picked up one time. The gene calls are TRBV6-6 and TRBJ1-6, with 8 bases matching TRBD1. The CDR3 is 16 residues long. Trimming took 5 bases from V and 4 from J; bases not matched to a gene: 7. Germline V gene lookup returns CDR1 MNHNY and CDR2 SVGAGI (reference sequence). This CDR3 reads CASSPRDRLYNSPLHF. CDR3 DNA sequence: TGTGCCAGCAGTCCCCGGGACAGGCTATATAATTCACCCCTCCACTTT.

The V call is TRBV19, the J call TRBJ1-5; TRBD1 might be the D (5 bases). Per germline, CDR1 LNHDA and CDR2 SQIVND (reference sequence). The CDR3 covers 14 residues. Between the trimmed V and J ends, which lost 3 bases and 5 bases, there was a span of 11 bases. As DNA, the CDR3 is TGTGCCAGTAGTATGTCCAGGGTCGATCAGCCCCAGCATTTT. Translated: CASSMSRVDQPQHF.

The chain carries TRBV7-2 and TRBJ2-2; 12 bases fit TRBD2. This CDR3 is built from 15 residues. Looked up from germline, CDR1 is SGHTA and CDR2 is FQGNSA. V lost 4 bases, J lost 6 bases, and 3 bases stayed unmatched. CDR3 in amino acids: CASSSSGGAPGELFF. DNA for the CDR3: TGTGCCAGCAGCTCTAGCGGGGGGGCCCCCGGGGAGCTGTTTTTT. Variable domain in full (rest from reference TRBV7-2 and TRBJ2-2): GAGVSQSPSNKVTEKGKDVELRCDPISGHTALYWYRQSLGQGLEFLIYFQGNSAPDKSGLPSDRFSAERTGGSVSTLTIQRTQQEDSAVYLCASSSSGGAPGELFFGEGSRLTVL.

The V gene is TRBV2, the J gene TRBJ1-6; the D gene is possibly TRBD1 (5 bases). CDR1 SNHLY and CDR2 FYNNEI come from the germline V gene. The length of the CDR3 is 14 residues. V lost 5 bases to trimming and J lost 6 bases, with 11 bases between them. The CDR3 bases are TGTGCCAGCAGTCCCTACGGGGGTAATTCACCCCTCCACTTT. Protein: CASSPYGGNSPLHF.

The chain joins TRBV7-9 to TRBJ1-1, with D hard to call. Germline-derived CDR1 and CDR2 are SEHNR and FQNEAQ (reference sequence). The CDR3 contains 11 residues. Trimming removed 1 base from V and 11 bases from J, with 8 bases in between. The chain's CDR3 is CASSLDSGAFF. The CDR3 DNA reads TGTGCCAGCAGCTTAGACAGCGGGGCTTTCTTT.

V usage is TRBV19 and J usage is TRBJ2-2, with 8 positions matching TRBD1. Germline loops: CDR1 LNHDA, CDR2 SQIVND (reference sequence). The J segment lost 5 bases and the V segment lost 2 bases, leaving 7 bases of the junction unmatched. CDR3 size: 16 residues. The CDR3 DNA is TGTGCCAGTAGTATAATCAACAGGGGGTCTACCGGGGAGCTGTTTTTT. It yields the protein CASSIINRGSTGELFF. Drawing the rest from reference TRBV19 and TRBJ2-2, the complete variable domain is DGGITQSPKYLFRKEGQNVTLSCEQNLNHDAMYWYRQDPGQGLRLIYYSQIVNDFQKGDIAEGYSVSREKKESFPLTVTSAQKNPTAFYLCASSIINRGSTGELFFGEGSRLTVL.